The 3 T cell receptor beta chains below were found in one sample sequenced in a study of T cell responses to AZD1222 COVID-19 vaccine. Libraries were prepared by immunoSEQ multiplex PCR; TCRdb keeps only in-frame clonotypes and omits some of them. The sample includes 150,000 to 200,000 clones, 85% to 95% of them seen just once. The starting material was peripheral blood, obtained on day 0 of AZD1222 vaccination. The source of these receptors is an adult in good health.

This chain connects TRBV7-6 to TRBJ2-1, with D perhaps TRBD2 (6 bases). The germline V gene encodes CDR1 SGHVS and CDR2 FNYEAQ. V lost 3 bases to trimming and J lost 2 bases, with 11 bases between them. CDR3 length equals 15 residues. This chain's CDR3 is CASSFVAVPYNEQFF. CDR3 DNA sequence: TGTGCCAGCAGCTTTGTAGCGGTACCCTACAATGAGCAGTTCTTC.

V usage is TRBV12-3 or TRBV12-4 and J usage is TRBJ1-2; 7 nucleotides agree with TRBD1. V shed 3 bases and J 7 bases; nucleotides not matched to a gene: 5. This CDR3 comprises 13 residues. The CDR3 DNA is TGTGCCAGCAGTTTCTTAGGGGGCGGTGGCTACACCTTC. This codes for CASSFLGGGGYTF.

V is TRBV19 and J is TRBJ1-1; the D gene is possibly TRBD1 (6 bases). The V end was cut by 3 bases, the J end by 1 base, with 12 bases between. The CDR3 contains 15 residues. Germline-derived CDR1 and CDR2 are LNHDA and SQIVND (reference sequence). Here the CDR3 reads CASSISGAENTEAFF. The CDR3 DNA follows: TGTGCCAGTAGTATCTCGGGGGCCGAGAACACTGAAGCTTTCTTT.